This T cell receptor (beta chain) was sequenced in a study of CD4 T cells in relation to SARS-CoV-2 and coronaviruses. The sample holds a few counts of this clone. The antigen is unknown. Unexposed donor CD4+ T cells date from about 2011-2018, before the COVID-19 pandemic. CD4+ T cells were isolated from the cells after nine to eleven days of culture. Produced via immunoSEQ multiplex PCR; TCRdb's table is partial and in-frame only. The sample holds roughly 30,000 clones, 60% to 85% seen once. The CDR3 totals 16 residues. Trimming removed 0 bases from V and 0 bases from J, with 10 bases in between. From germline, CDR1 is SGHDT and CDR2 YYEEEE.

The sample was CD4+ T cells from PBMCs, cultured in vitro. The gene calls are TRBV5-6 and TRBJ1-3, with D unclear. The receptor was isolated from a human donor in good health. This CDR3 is CASSLVAVFSGNTIYF. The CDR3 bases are TGTGCCAGCAGCTTGGTAGCAGTGTTCTCTGGAAACACCATATATTTT. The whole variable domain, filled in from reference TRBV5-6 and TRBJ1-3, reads DAGVTQSPTHLIKTRGQQVTLRCSPKSGHDTVSWYQQALGQGPQFIFQYYEEEERQRGNFPDRFSGHQFPNYSSELNVNALLLGDSALYLCASSLVAVFSGNTIYFGEGSWLTVV.